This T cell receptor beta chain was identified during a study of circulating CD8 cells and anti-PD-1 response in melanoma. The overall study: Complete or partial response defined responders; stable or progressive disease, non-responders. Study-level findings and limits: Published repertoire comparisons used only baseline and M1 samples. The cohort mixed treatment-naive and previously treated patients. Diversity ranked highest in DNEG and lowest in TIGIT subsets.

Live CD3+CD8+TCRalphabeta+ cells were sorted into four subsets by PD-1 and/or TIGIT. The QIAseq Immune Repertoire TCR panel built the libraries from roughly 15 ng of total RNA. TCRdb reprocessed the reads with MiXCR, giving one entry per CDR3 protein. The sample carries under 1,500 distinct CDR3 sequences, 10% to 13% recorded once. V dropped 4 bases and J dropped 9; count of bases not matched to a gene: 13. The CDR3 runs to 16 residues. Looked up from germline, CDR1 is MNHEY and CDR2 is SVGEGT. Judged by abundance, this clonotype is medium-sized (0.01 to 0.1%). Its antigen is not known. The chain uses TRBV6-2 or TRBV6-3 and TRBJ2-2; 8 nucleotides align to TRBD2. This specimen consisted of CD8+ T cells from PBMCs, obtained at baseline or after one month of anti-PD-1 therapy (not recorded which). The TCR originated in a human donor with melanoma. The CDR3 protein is CASSSAIAGQGRELFF. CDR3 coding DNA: TGTGCCAGCAGTTCTGCAATAGCGGGGCAAGGGAGGGAGCTGTTTTTT.